The 22 T cell receptor beta chains presented below share a single source sample, sequenced in a study of blood T cells in healthy people across ages. Through a sample-barcoded 5' primer and a J-beta primer mix, a second PCR was run for roughly 7 to 11 cycles. TCRdb analysed the 5' RACE reads with MiXCR anew, one entry per CDR3 protein. The data show around 1,700,000 distinct CDR3 sequences, with under 30% seen just once and roughly 8.2% held by the top ten. Sequencing was done on a sample of blood. These receptors were collected from a woman younger than 45 in good health.

J is TRBJ1-2 and V is TRBV20-1; D not resolved. The ends were cut back, 6 bases at V and 4 bases at J, with 15 bases in the middle. The CDR3 covers 13 residues. Germline V gene sequence: CDR1 DFQATT, CDR2 SNEGSKA (reference sequence). The CDR3 loop is CSAQDVPSYGYTF. DNA of the CDR3: TGCAGTGCCCAGGACGTGCCCTCCTATGGCTACACCTTC.

The chain is built from TRBV7-9 and TRBJ2-1; the D gene is possibly TRBD2 (7 bases). The V gene's germline CDR1 is SEHNR and CDR2 FQNEAQ (reference sequence). The V end lost 5 bases, the J end lost 7 bases, and 30 bases lay between the germline ends. The length of the CDR3 is 19 residues. CDR3 sequence: CASSPRVGEGRGPRNEQFF. CDR3 sequence (DNA): TGTGCCAGCAGCCCGCGGGTCGGGGAAGGGCGGGGGCCCCGGAATGAGCAGTTCTTC. The complete variable domain, with remaining parts taken from reference TRBV7-9 and TRBJ2-1, reads DTGVSQNPRHKITKRGQNVTFRCDPISEHNRLYWYRQTLGQGPEFLTYFQNEAQLEKSRLLSDRFSAERPKGSFSTLEIQRTEQGDSAMYLCASSPRVGEGRGPRNEQFFGPGTRLTVL.

The chain employs TRBV11-2 and TRBJ1-4; D possibly corresponds to TRBD1 (5 bases). The CDR3 sequence is 15 residues long. Trimming removed 0 bases from V and 6 bases from J, with 11 bases in between. CDR1 and CDR2 (germline): SGHAT, FQNNGV. CDR3 nucleotide sequence: TGTGCCAGCAGCTTAGACGTACAGGCAGATGAAAAACTGTTTTTT. This encodes CASSLDVQADEKLFF.

This clonotype was seen a few times. The chain joins TRBV5-1 to TRBJ2-4, with D possibly being TRBD2 (5 bases). The DNA end lines up better with TRBJ2-7; the J call may be wrong. Germline CDR1 SGHRS, CDR2 YFSETQ. The CDR3 length is 13 residues. Here the CDR3 DNA reads TGCGCCAGCAGTCAACGGATGGCGGGCGAGCAGTACTTC. Translating gives CASSQRMAGEQYF.

The V call is TRBV7-2, the J call TRBJ2-7, with D maybe TRBD1 (5 bases). V lost 5 bases and J 2 bases, leaving 25 bases between the germline ends. Germline loops: CDR1 SGHTA, CDR2 FQGNSA. The CDR3 has 18 residues. The CDR3: CASSPPRNRGLRTYEQYF. CDR3 coding DNA: TGTGCCAGCAGCCCGCCCCGGAATAGGGGCCTTAGGACCTACGAGCAGTACTTC.

The chain carries TRBV7-6 and TRBJ2-5, with D possibly TRBD1 on 6 matching bases. The CDR3 totals 16 residues. V lost 4 bases to trimming and J lost 2 bases, with 17 bases between them. From germline, CDR1 is SGHVS and CDR2 FNYEAQ. The CDR3: CASSSNGRTVQETQYF. The CDR3 region has the DNA TGTGCCAGCAGCTCAAACGGACGGACAGTGCAAGAGACCCAGTACTTC.

This clonotype was detected many times. This chain links TRBV6-1 with TRBJ2-1; D is possibly TRBD1 (6 bases). V lost 8 bases to trimming and J lost 0 bases, with 8 bases between them. Per the germline V gene, CDR1 is MNHNS and CDR2 is SASEGT. This CDR3 region has 13 residues. The CDR3 sequence is CASDRSSYNEQFF. CDR3 in DNA: TGTGCCAGCGACAGGAGCTCCTACAATGAGCAGTTCTTC.

V is TRBV4-1 and J is TRBJ2-5; 11 bases map to TRBD2. Germline V gene lookup returns CDR1 MGHRA and CDR2 YSYEKL. J gave up 1 base and V 4 bases, and 8 bases lay outside the gene matches. The CDR3 contains 17 residues. CDR3: CASSLRLAGPLQETQYF. In nucleotides, the CDR3 is TGCGCCAGCAGCCTAAGACTAGCGGGACCACTCCAAGAGACCCAGTACTTC.

Only a few counts were recorded for this clonotype. The J gene is TRBJ2-3, the V gene TRBV18; no reliable D call. CDR3 length: 14 residues. Germline V CDR1 and CDR2: KGHSH, LQKENI. The V end lost 6 bases, the J end lost 5 bases, and 15 bases lay between the germline ends. The CDR3 reads CASSRLEPGDTQYF. For the CDR3, the DNA is TGTGCCAGCTCCCGATTGGAACCAGGAGATACGCAGTATTTT. Filled out from reference TRBV18 and TRBJ2-3, the complete variable domain reads NAGVMQNPRHLVRRRGQEARLRCSPMKGHSHVYWYRQLPEEGLKFMVYLQKENIIDESGMPKERFSAEFPKEGPSILRIQQVVRGDSAAYFCASSRLEPGDTQYFGPGTRLTVL.

In its sample, this clonotype was seen a few times. Here the CDR3 reads CASTLTGYYDGYTF. CDR3 DNA: TGTGCCAGTACCCTGACAGGTTACTACGATGGCTACACCTTC. The V call is TRBV19, the J call TRBJ1-2; the D gene is possibly TRBD1 (6 bases). The germline V and J ends were trimmed by 7 bases and 6 bases, with 18 bases remaining between them. Germline CDR1 and CDR2: LNHDA and SQIVND (reference sequence). The CDR3 extends over 14 amino acids.

The chain has TRBV20-1 and TRBJ1-4, with D possibly being TRBD1 (5 bases). The V gene lost 3 bases and the J gene lost 8 bases, with 16 bases spanning the gap. The CDR3 length is 14 residues. Germline CDR1 reads DFQATT; CDR2 reads SNEGSKA (reference sequence). CDR3 region: CSASLSRGDEKLFF. DNA of the CDR3: TGCAGTGCTAGTCTGAGCCGGGGGGACGAAAAACTGTTTTTT.

The sample holds one count of this clonotype. The chain recombines TRBV10-3 with TRBJ2-3; 7 bases are shared with TRBD1. The CDR3 covers 15 residues. V dropped 5 bases and J dropped 0; count of bases not matched to a gene: 5. CDR1 is ENHRY and CDR2 is SYGVKD in the germline V gene. The CDR3 coding sequence is TGTGCCATCAGTTTGACGACAGGGAGCACAGATACGCAGTATTTT. It encodes CAISLTTGSTDTQYF.

This clonotype was seen a single time. This chain connects TRBV5-5 to TRBJ2-5; D unclear. The CDR3 extends over 15 amino acids. Germline V gene data show CDR1 as SGHKS and CDR2 as YYEKEE (reference sequence). Trimming removed 1 base from V and 5 bases from J, with 15 bases in between. The CDR3 bases are TGTGCCAGCAGCTTGACTCATCTCTTTAGGGAGACCCAGTACTTC. It translates to CASSLTHLFRETQYF.

This clonotype has a handful of counts. The chain couples TRBV7-2 to TRBJ2-7; TRBD1 or TRBD2 may be the D gene (7 bases each). Trimming took off 4 bases at V and 5 bases at J, with 18 bases between the two ends. Germline assignment: CDR1 SGHTA and CDR2 FQGNSA. The CDR3 is 15 amino acids. CDR3: CASSSQGGSPHEQYF. CDR3 nucleotide sequence: TGTGCCAGCAGCTCTCAGGGGGGGAGTCCCCACGAGCAGTACTTC. The full variable domain, with the rest looked up from reference TRBV7-2 and TRBJ2-7, is GAGVSQSPSNKVTEKGKDVELRCDPISGHTALYWYRQSLGQGLEFLIYFQGNSAPDKSGLPSDRFSAERTGGSVSTLTIQRTQQEDSAVYLCASSSQGGSPHEQYFGPGTRLTVT.

CDR3 loop: CASSPRTGNYNEQFF. The CDR3 DNA reads as TGTGCCAGCAGCCCGCGGACAGGGAATTACAATGAGCAGTTCTTC. The rearrangement uses TRBV9 and TRBJ2-1, with 8 nucleotides matching TRBD1. CDR1 and CDR2 from the germline V gene are SGDLS and YYNGEE. The CDR3 totals 15 residues. Trimming at V came to 4 bases and at J to 4 bases, leaving 7 bases not matched to a gene.

This clonotype was observed a handful of times. The rearrangement uses TRBV10-3 and TRBJ2-5, with D tentatively TRBD1 or TRBD2 (6 bases each). This CDR3 has 12 residues. The ends were cut back, 4 bases at V and 11 bases at J, with 14 bases in the middle. The germline gives CDR1 ENHRY, CDR2 SYGVKD. CDR3: CAISGGPGEQYF. CDR3 bases: TGTGCCATCAGTGGGGGGCCGGGGGAGCAGTACTTC.

The genes are TRBV20-1 and TRBJ2-3, with 8 bases lining up with TRBD2. Germline V gives CDR1 DFQATT, CDR2 SNEGSKA (reference sequence). V was clipped by 3 bases and J by 3 bases; unmatched bases: 11. The CDR3 is 16 residues long. The CDR3 sequence: CSAREVAGLRTDTQYF. DNA of the CDR3: TGCAGTGCTAGGGAAGTAGCGGGGCTCAGGACAGATACGCAGTATTTT.

The chain carries TRBV30 and TRBJ2-7; weak D call: TRBD1 (7 bases). Germline V lookup: CDR1 GTSNPN, CDR2 SVGIG (reference sequence). Between the trimmed V and J ends, which lost 5 bases and 2 bases, there was a span of 10 bases. The CDR3 runs 12 residues. This CDR3 is CAWAGQTYEQYF. In DNA form, the CDR3 reads TGTGCCTGGGCGGGACAGACCTACGAGCAGTACTTC.

The chain carries TRBV5-5 and TRBJ2-5; D perhaps matches TRBD2 (6 bases). This CDR3 spans 12 amino acids. The germline gives CDR1 SGHKS, CDR2 YYEKEE (reference sequence). The V end lost 3 bases, the J end lost 11 bases, and 14 bases lay between the germline ends. CDR3 coding DNA: TGTGCCAGCAGCTGGGACTCCGTTGTGCAGTACTTC. This translates into CASSWDSVVQYF.

This clonotype has only a few counts. One junction end does not reproduce the germline sequence, and a read error may be involved. The V gene is TRBV7-6, the J gene TRBJ2-1; D is ambiguous. This CDR3 has 13 amino acids. Germline CDR1 SGHVS, CDR2 FNYEAQ. The CDR3 DNA reads as TGTGCCAGCAGCTTAGTCTCCTCCAATGAGCAGTTCTTC. It translates to CASSLVSSNEQFF.

This clonotype occurred many times. The V call is TRBV12-3 or TRBV12-4, the J call TRBJ1-2, with a tentative D call TRBD1 (5 bases). The V gene lost 5 bases and the J gene lost 8 bases, with 18 bases spanning the gap. This CDR3 contains 14 residues. The CDR3 loop reads CASSPQTASRGYTF. CDR3 sequence (DNA): TGTGCCAGCAGTCCCCAGACAGCCAGCAGGGGCTACACCTTC.

J is TRBJ1-5 and V is TRBV19, with a possible D match to TRBD1 (5 bases). Trimming shortened V by 7 bases and J by 8 bases, and 15 bases separated the two germline ends. The CDR3 runs to 13 residues. Germline CDR1 and CDR2: LNHDA and SQIVND (reference sequence). The CDR3 DNA follows: TGTGCCAGTAAAAACCAGGGAGTAAAGCCCCAGCATTTT. As protein: CASKNQGVKPQHF.